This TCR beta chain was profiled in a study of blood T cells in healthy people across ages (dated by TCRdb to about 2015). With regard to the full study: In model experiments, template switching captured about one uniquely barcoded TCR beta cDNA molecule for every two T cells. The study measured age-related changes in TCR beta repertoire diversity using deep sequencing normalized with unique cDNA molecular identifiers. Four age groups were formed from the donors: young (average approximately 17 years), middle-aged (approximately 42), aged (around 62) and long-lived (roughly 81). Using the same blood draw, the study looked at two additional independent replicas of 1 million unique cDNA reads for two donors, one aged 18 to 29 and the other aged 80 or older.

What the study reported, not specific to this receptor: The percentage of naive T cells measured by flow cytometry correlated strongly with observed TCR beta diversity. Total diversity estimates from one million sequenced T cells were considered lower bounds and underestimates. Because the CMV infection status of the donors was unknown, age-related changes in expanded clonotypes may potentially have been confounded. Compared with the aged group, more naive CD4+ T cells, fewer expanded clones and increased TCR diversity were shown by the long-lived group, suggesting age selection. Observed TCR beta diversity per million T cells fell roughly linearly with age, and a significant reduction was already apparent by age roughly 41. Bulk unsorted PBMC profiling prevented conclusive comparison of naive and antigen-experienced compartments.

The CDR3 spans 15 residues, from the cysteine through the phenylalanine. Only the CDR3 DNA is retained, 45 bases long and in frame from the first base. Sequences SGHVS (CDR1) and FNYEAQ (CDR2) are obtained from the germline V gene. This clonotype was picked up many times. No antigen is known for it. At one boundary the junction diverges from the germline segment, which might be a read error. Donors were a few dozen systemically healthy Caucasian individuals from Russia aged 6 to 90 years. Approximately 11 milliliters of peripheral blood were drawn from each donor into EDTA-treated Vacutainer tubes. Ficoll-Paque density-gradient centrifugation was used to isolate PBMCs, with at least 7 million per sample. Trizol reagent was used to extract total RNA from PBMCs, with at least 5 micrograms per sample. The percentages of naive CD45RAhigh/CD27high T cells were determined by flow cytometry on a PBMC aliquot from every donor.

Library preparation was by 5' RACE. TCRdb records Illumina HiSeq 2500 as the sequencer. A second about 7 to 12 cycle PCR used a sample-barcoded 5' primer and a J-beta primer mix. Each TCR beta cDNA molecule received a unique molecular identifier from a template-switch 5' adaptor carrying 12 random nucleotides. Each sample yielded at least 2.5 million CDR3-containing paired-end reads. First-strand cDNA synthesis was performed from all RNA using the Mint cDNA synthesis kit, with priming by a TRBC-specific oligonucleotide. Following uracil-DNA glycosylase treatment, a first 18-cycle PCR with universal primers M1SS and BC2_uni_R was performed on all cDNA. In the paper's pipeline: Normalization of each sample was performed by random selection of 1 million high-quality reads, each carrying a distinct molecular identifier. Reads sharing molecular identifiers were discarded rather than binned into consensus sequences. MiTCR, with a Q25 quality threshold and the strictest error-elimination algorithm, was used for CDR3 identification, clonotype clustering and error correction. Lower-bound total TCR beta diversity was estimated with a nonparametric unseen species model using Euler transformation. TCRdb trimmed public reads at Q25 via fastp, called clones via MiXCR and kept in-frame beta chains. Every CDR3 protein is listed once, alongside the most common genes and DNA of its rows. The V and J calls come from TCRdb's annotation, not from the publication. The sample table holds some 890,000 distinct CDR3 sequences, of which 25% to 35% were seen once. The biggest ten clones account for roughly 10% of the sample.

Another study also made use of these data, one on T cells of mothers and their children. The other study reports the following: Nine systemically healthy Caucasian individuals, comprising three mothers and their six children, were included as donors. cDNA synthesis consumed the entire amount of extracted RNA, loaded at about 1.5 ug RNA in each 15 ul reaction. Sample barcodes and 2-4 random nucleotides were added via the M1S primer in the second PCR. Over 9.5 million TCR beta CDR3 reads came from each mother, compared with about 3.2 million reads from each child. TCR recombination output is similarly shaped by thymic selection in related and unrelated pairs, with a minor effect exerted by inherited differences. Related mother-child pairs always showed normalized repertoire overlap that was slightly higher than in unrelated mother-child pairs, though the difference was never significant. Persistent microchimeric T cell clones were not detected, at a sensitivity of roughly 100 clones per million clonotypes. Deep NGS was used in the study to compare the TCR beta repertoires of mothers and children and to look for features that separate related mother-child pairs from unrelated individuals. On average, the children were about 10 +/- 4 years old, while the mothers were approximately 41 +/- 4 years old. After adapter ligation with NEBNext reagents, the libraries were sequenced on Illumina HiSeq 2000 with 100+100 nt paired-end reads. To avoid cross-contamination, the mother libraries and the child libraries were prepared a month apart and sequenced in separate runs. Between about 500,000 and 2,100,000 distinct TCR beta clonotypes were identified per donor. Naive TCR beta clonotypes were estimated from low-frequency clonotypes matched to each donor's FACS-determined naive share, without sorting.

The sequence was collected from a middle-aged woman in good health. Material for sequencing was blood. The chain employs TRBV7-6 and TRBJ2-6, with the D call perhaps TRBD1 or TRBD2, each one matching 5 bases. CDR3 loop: CASSLEGSGANVLTF. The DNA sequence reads TGTGCCAGCAGTTTAGAGGGGTCTGGGGCCAACGTCCTGACTTTC.